These 8 T cell receptor beta chains were sequenced from one sample in a study of cytomegalovirus exposure and HLA in healthy donors. PCR employed 60 Vbeta and 13 Jbeta primers. The data were produced by immunoSEQ multiplex PCR, yet TCRdb's version contains in-frame clones alone and is incomplete. The table includes just over 150,000 clones, more than 75% detected once. Specimen: PBMCs. These receptors were obtained from a man between 18 and 35 years old in good health and CMV-seropositive.

CDR3 sequence reads: CASSGSGGLYNEQFF. The CDR3 DNA reads as TGTGCCAGCAGCGGTAGCGGGGGGCTCTACAATGAGCAGTTCTTC. The gene calls are TRBV7-6 and TRBJ2-1; 10 bases are a match to TRBD2. Germline V gene data show CDR1 as SGHVS and CDR2 as FNYEAQ. This CDR3 has 15 residues. Unmatched junction bases numbered 4, after V lost 5 bases and J lost 3 bases. Based on the CDR3 plus reference TRBV7-6 and TRBJ2-1, the full variable domain is GAGVSQSPRYKVTKRGQDVALRCDPISGHVSLYWYRQALGQGPEFLTYFNYEAQQDKSGLPNDRFSAERPEGSISTLTIQRTEQRDSAMYRCASSGSGGLYNEQFFGPGTRLTVL.

The gene calls are TRBV10-2 and TRBJ2-3; D gene uncertain. V was trimmed by 7 bases and J by 6 bases, leaving 8 bases between them. The CDR3 is 11 amino acids. The germline gives CDR1 WSHSY, CDR2 SAAADI. CDR3 in amino acids: CASISVDTQYF. CDR3 DNA sequence: TGCGCCAGCATCTCCGTGGATACGCAGTATTTT.

In its sample, this clone was seen a few times. This chain uses TRBV19 with TRBJ1-1; 7 positions agree with TRBD1. This CDR3 comprises 14 residues. CDR1 and CDR2 from the germline V gene are LNHDA and SQIVND (reference sequence). V was clipped by 3 bases and J by 4 bases; unmatched bases: 5. The CDR3, as DNA: TGTGCCAGTAGTATCGACAGGGTTGGCACTGAAGCTTTCTTT. This encodes CASSIDRVGTEAFF.

The rearrangement joins TRBV30 to TRBJ1-2, with 7 bases lining up with TRBD1. This CDR3 is built from 13 residues. The V gene end was trimmed by 2 bases and the J gene end by 7 bases; junction bases not matched to a gene: 7. Germline V gives CDR1 GTSNPN, CDR2 SVGIG (reference sequence). The chain's CDR3 is CAWSSGGFSGYTF. The CDR3 bases are TGTGCCTGGAGTTCAGGGGGGTTCTCTGGCTACACCTTC.

This clone showed up just once. The J gene is TRBJ1-3, the V gene TRBV2; maybe TRBD1 (5 bases). The V end lost 6 bases, the J end lost 1 base, and 13 bases lay between the germline ends. The CDR3 has 15 amino acids. Germline V lookup: CDR1 SNHLY, CDR2 FYNNEI. The CDR3, as DNA: TGTGCCAGCAGAACCGGGACTTTATCTGGAAACACCATATATTTT. Translation: CASRTGTLSGNTIYF.

This clone was detected once. CDR3 sequence reads: CASSSGLGNQPQHF. CDR3 in DNA: TGTGCCAGCAGTTCGGGACTGGGGAATCAGCCCCAGCATTTT. This chain joins TRBV27 and TRBJ1-5; a possible D gene is TRBD1 (5 bases). The germline V and J ends were trimmed by 4 bases and 4 bases, with 11 bases remaining between them. There are 14 residues in the CDR3. CDR1 is MNHEY, CDR2 SMNVEV, per germline (reference sequence).

This chain uses TRBV5-1 with TRBJ1-3; 7 bases fit TRBD1. The junction had 15 bases not matched to a gene; V was cut back by 3 bases and J by 0 bases. The length of the CDR3 is 19 residues. Germline V gene sequence: CDR1 SGHRS, CDR2 YFSETQ. The CDR3 loop reads CASSSMTGSPALSGNTIYF. The CDR3 nucleotides are TGCGCCAGCAGCTCAATGACAGGGTCCCCCGCACTCTCTGGAAACACCATATATTTT.

The chain carries TRBV7-9 and TRBJ2-5, with 15 bases matching TRBD2. This CDR3 has 16 residues. Germline V lookup: CDR1 SEHNR, CDR2 FQNEAQ (reference sequence). After removal of 5 bases from V and 3 bases from J, the junction contained 4 bases not matched to a gene. CDR3 sequence reads: CASSPGLAGGEETQYF. DNA of the CDR3: TGTGCCAGCAGCCCAGGACTAGCGGGGGGGGAAGAGACCCAGTACTTC.